Shown below are 30 T cell receptor beta chains from a single sample sequenced in a study of PD-1 blockade in classical Hodgkin lymphoma. Each patient experienced a relapse that followed autologous stem cell transplantation, and brentuximab vedotin exposure varied. Libraries were prepared by immunoSEQ multiplex PCR; TCRdb keeps only in-frame clonotypes and omits some of them. The data hold 30,000 to 45,000 clones, with roughly 88% observed a single time. The sequencing here drew on peripheral blood mononuclear cells (PBMCs), taken before the second cycle of nivolumab. Receptors were obtained from a human donor with classical Hodgkin lymphoma.

The chain joins TRBV28 to TRBJ2-7; D possibly uses TRBD1 or TRBD2 (5 bases each). V was trimmed by 2 bases and J by 3 bases, leaving 17 bases between them. The CDR3 is 16 amino acids. CDR1 is MDHEN, CDR2 SYDVKM, per germline. CDR3: CASSLLAVGDHYEQYF. In nucleotides, the CDR3 is TGTGCCAGCAGTTTACTCGCCGTGGGGGACCACTACGAGCAGTACTTC.

The gene calls are TRBV6-5 and TRBJ2-7, with 10 bases fitting TRBD1. The CDR3 sequence is 14 residues long. J lost 6 bases, V lost 6 bases, and 8 bases had no gene match. Germline assignment: CDR1 MNHEY and CDR2 SVGAGI. The CDR3 is CASRRRTGGPEQYF. CDR3 sequence (DNA): TGTGCCAGCAGGAGACGGACAGGGGGACCCGAGCAGTACTTC.

This chain uses TRBV5-6 with TRBJ1-4, with TRBD1 identical over 7 bases. From germline, CDR1 is SGHDT and CDR2 YYEEEE. V shed 4 bases, J shed 8 bases, and the junction held 8 bases outside the gene matches. The CDR3 runs to 14 residues. The CDR3 sequence is CASSKTGEREKLFF. For the CDR3, the DNA is TGTGCCAGCAGCAAAACAGGGGAGAGGGAAAAACTGTTTTTT.

The chain links TRBV7-9 to TRBJ2-4, with D possibly called TRBD1 or TRBD2 (5 bases each). V was clipped by 2 bases and J by 3 bases, with 14 bases between them. Germline V gives CDR1 SEHNR, CDR2 FQNEAQ (reference sequence). The CDR3 runs to 16 residues. The CDR3 DNA is TGTGCCAGCAGCTTACCCCCTGGGGGTTTCAAAAACATTCAGTACTTC. It is translated as CASSLPPGGFKNIQYF.

This chain uses TRBV7-3 with TRBJ2-3; no firm D call. The CDR3 length is 12 residues. In germline, CDR1 is SGHTA, CDR2 FQGTGA. Trimming removed 4 bases from V and 6 bases from J, with 8 bases in between. The CDR3 region has the DNA TGTGCCAGCAGCTCCACTCGTGATACGCAGTATTTT. It codes for CASSSTRDTQYF.

The CDR3 loop is CASPKNYPGLARSYEQYF. The CDR3 nucleotides read TGTGCCAGCCCCAAAAATTATCCGGGACTAGCGCGTTCCTACGAGCAGTACTTC. The chain carries TRBV21-1 and TRBJ2-7; TRBD2, as called in the table, went unchecked against the DNA. TRBV21-1 is annotated as a pseudogene. The CDR3 is 18 amino acids.

J is TRBJ1-2 and V is TRBV4-1; unclear D gene. Trimming removed 5 bases at V and 5 bases at J, with 15 bases between. Germline V lookup: CDR1 MGHRA, CDR2 YSYEKL. The length of the CDR3 is 14 residues. DNA of the CDR3: TGCGCCAGCAGCAACTTCAGCCTCTGGTATGGCTACACCTTC. Protein: CASSNFSLWYGYTF.

The chain recombines TRBV7-4 with TRBJ2-7; D is perhaps TRBD1 or TRBD2 (5 bases each). V gave up 6 bases and J gave up 2 bases, with 23 bases separating them. The CDR3 has 17 residues. Germline CDR1 SGHVT, CDR2 SQSDAQ. The CDR3, as DNA: TGTGCCAGCAGAACTCGGGACCTAGTTAGACGAGCCTACGAGCAGTACTTC. Its protein product is CASRTRDLVRRAYEQYF.

This clone came up once. The chain recombines TRBV10-1 with TRBJ2-5, with D perhaps TRBD1 or TRBD2 (5 bases each). The CDR3 totals 16 residues. Deletions cut 2 bases from V and 3 bases from J, with 16 bases between. From germline, CDR1 is WNHNN and CDR2 SYGVQD (reference sequence). This CDR3 reads CASSERNGAVKETQYF. The CDR3 coding sequence is TGCGCCAGCAGTGAGAGGAACGGGGCGGTAAAAGAGACCCAGTACTTC.

This clone was seen only once. This rearrangement joins TRBV7-8 to TRBJ1-2, with TRBD1 identical over 7 bases. V shed 0 bases and J 8 bases; nucleotides not matched to a gene: 3. CDR1 and CDR2 (germline): SGHVS, FQNEAQ. The CDR3 contains 13 residues. The CDR3 region is CASSLATGSGYTF. For the CDR3, the DNA is TGTGCCAGCAGCTTAGCGACAGGGAGCGGCTACACCTTC.

The chain is built from TRBV6-5 and TRBJ2-7; TRBD1 or TRBD2 may be the D gene (5 bases each). This CDR3 spans 13 amino acids. Trimming shortened V by 6 bases and J by 5 bases, and 14 bases separated the two germline ends. Germline V gene sequence: CDR1 MNHEY, CDR2 SVGAGI. In DNA, the CDR3 is TGTGCCAGCAGCTCCGGGACCCAAGACGAGCAGTACTTC. Translating it yields CASSSGTQDEQYF.

The chain employs TRBV6-5 and TRBJ2-7; 13 nucleotides line up with TRBD2. Germline values: CDR1 MNHEY, CDR2 SVGAGI. The CDR3 is 15 residues long. V lost 5 bases and J lost 3; bases outside the gene matches: 4. CDR3 sequence reads: CASSTRTSGSYEQYF. The CDR3 DNA reads as TGTGCCAGCAGTACCCGGACTAGCGGGAGCTACGAGCAGTACTTC.

The chain carries TRBV5-8 and TRBJ1-5; TRBD1 aligns across 8 bases. The CDR3 length is 14 residues. The V and J ends lost 2 bases and 8 bases, in that order; junction bases with no gene match: 6. Germline lookup yields CDR1 SGHTS and CDR2 YDEGEE. The CDR3 DNA reads as TGTGCCAGCAGCTTTGGACAGGGTGTCGAGCCCCAGCATTTT. Amino acid sequence: CASSFGQGVEPQHF. The full variable domain, completed using reference TRBV5-8 and TRBJ1-5, is EAGVTQSPTHLIKTRGQQATLRCSPISGHTSVYWYQQALGLGLQFLLWYDEGEERNRGNFPPRFSGRQFPNYSSELNVNALELEDSALYLCASSFGQGVEPQHFGDGTRLSIL.

The V and J genes are TRBV11-3 and TRBJ1-2; 7 nucleotides match TRBD1. Germline values: CDR1 SGHNT, CDR2 YENEEA. This CDR3 is built from 15 residues. V shed 4 bases, J shed 3 bases, and the junction held 8 bases outside the gene matches. The CDR3 nucleotides read TGTGCCAGCAGCTCGGGACAGAAGGGCGACTATGGCTACACCTTC. Its protein product is CASSSGQKGDYGYTF. Full variable domain (outside the CDR3, taken from reference TRBV11-3 and TRBJ1-2): EAGVVQSPRYKIIEKKQPVAFWCNPISGHNTLYWYLQNLGQGPELLIRYENEEAVDDSQLPKDRFSAERLKGVDSTLKIQPAELGDSAVYLCASSSGQKGDYGYTFGSGTRLTVV.

About this clone itself: The junction departs from germline at one end; a sequencing error may be responsible. The chain is built from TRBV7-8 and TRBJ2-1; D is unclear. The CDR3 has 14 residues. Germline CDR1 SGHVS, CDR2 FQNEAQ. The CDR3 DNA follows: TGTGCCAGCAGCTCGGTCAGGACCTACAGTGAGCAGTTCTTC. As protein: CASSSVRTYSEQFF.

This clone was counted a few times. The chain is built from TRBV2 and TRBJ1-2, with a weak D call TRBD1 (5 bases). Between the trimmed V and J ends, which lost 4 bases and 3 bases, there was a span of 12 bases. The V gene's germline CDR1 is SNHLY and CDR2 FYNNEI. The CDR3 is 14 residues long. Written as DNA, the CDR3 is TGTGCCAGCAGTGGCGAGGGGCGTTACTATGGCTACACCTTC. This gives the protein CASSGEGRYYGYTF. The full variable domain, completed using reference TRBV2 and TRBJ1-2, is EPEVTQTPSHQVTQMGQEVILRCVPISNHLYFYWYRQILGQKVEFLVSFYNNEISEKSEIFDDQFSVERPDGSNFTLKIRSTKLEDSAMYFCASSGEGRYYGYTFGSGTRLTVV.

The chain is built from TRBV6-5 and TRBJ2-3; 7 bases fit TRBD2. V lost 0 bases and J lost 6; bases outside the gene matches: 9. Germline-derived CDR1 and CDR2 are MNHEY and SVGAGI. This CDR3 comprises 16 residues. The CDR3 region is CASSYSPFTSEDTQYF. The CDR3 bases are TGTGCCAGCAGTTACTCCCCTTTTACTAGCGAGGATACGCAGTATTTT.

CDR3 region: CASSLSELAWGEQFF. The CDR3, as DNA: TGTGCCAGCAGTTTATCCGAACTAGCGTGGGGGGAGCAGTTCTTC. The chain links TRBV27 to TRBJ2-1, with TRBD2 identical over 7 bases. Germline V gives CDR1 MNHEY, CDR2 SMNVEV (reference sequence). The CDR3 is 15 residues long. V lost 0 bases to trimming and J lost 10 bases; unmatched junction nucleotides: 9.

The chain is built from TRBV4-1 and TRBJ1-5; D not certain. V lost 2 bases to trimming and J lost 0 bases, with 8 bases between them. The CDR3 totals 15 residues. CDR1 is MGHRA, CDR2 YSYEKL, per germline. The CDR3, as DNA: TGCGCCAGCAGCCAAACGGAAAGTAGCAATCAGCCCCAGCATTTT. It specifies CASSQTESSNQPQHF.

The chain employs TRBV7-9 and TRBJ1-4; D might be TRBD1 (6 bases). Per the germline V gene, CDR1 is SEHNR and CDR2 is FQNEAQ (reference sequence). The CDR3 spans 15 residues. The V and J ends lost 3 bases and 4 bases respectively, with 12 bases between them. The CDR3 DNA reads as TGTGCCAGCAGCTTTAATAGGGGGATTAATGAAAAACTGTTTTTT. Its translation: CASSFNRGINEKLFF.

The count of this clone is one. The rearrangement links TRBV29-1 to TRBJ2-5; 8 bases line up with TRBD1. The germline CDR1 and CDR2 sequences are SQVTM and ANQGSEA. The length of the CDR3 is 13 residues. Trimming at V came to 6 bases and at J to 1 base, leaving 4 bases not matched to a gene. In nucleotides, the CDR3 is TGCAGCGTGGACAGGGCCCGCCAAGAGACCCAGTACTTC. Protein product: CSVDRARQETQYF.

The gene calls are TRBV30 and TRBJ2-1, with D hard to call. The germline V and J ends were trimmed by 0 bases and 6 bases, with 6 bases remaining between them. This CDR3 contains 12 residues. Germline-derived CDR1 and CDR2 are GTSNPN and SVGIG (reference sequence). CDR3 protein: CAWSVVGNEQFF. CDR3 sequence (DNA): TGTGCCTGGAGTGTGGTTGGCAATGAGCAGTTCTTC.

CDR3 in DNA: TGTGCCAGCAGCTTAAGGACAGTGGCGAACACCGGGGAGCTGTTTTTT. Protein product: CASSLRTVANTGELFF. The rearrangement joins TRBV5-4 to TRBJ2-2; weak D call: TRBD1 (6 bases). CDR1 and CDR2 (germline): SGHNT, YYREEE (reference sequence). V lost 2 bases and J lost 0, with 11 bases in between. This CDR3 is 16 amino acids long.

This rearrangement joins TRBV13 to TRBJ2-1; TRBD2 matches at 9 bases. The CDR3 has 15 amino acids. CDR1 PRHDT and CDR2 FYEKMQ come from the germline V gene (reference sequence). The junction had 6 bases not matched to a gene; V was cut back by 5 bases and J by 4 bases. The CDR3 sequence: CASSPSGTLYNEQFF. In nucleotides, the CDR3 is TGTGCCAGCAGCCCTAGCGGGACCTTATACAATGAGCAGTTCTTC.

V usage is TRBV11-2 and J usage is TRBJ2-7; D may be TRBD2 (6 bases). V was pared by 3 bases and J by 7 bases, with 16 bases between. This CDR3 is 14 amino acids long. CDR1 and CDR2 (germline): SGHAT, FQNNGV. The CDR3 DNA is TGTGCCAGCAGCTTGTACGGGGGAGAGCGGGAGCAGTACTTC. The encoded protein is CASSLYGGEREQYF.

V usage is TRBV5-8 and J usage is TRBJ1-2; TRBD1 aligns across 9 bases. The germline V gene encodes CDR1 SGHTS and CDR2 YDEGEE. V lost 4 bases and J lost 8; bases outside the gene matches: 12. CDR3 length: 15 amino acids. The CDR3 DNA sequence: TGTGCCAGCAGCCCCCCCACAGGGGGCGCGAAAGGCTACACCTTC. This translates into CASSPPTGGAKGYTF.

V is TRBV18 and J is TRBJ1-3; no definite D call. The CDR3 sequence is 14 residues long. V gave up 6 bases and J gave up 0 bases, with 9 bases separating them. Germline-derived CDR1 and CDR2 are KGHSH and LQKENI. DNA for the CDR3: TGTGCCAGCTCGATTGAGAGCTCTGGAAACACCATATATTTT. Translated: CASSIESSGNTIYF.

The V and J genes are TRBV27 and TRBJ2-7; D remains ambiguous. There are 15 residues in the CDR3. Trimming took off 1 base at V and 0 bases at J, with 10 bases between the two ends. Germline-derived CDR1 and CDR2 are MNHEY and SMNVEV (reference sequence). The CDR3 loop is CASSLLAASSYEQYF. Written as DNA, the CDR3 is TGTGCCAGCAGTTTATTGGCGGCCAGCTCCTACGAGCAGTACTTC.

On this clone itself: It may be a read error: a sequence one base away is much more abundant. Other DNA sequences in this specimen translate into the identical CDR3. The CDR3 DNA follows: TGCGCCAGCAGCTTGGGCACAGGGGACTCCTACGAGCAGTACTTC. Its translation is CASSLGTGDSYEQYF. This rearrangement joins TRBV5-1 to TRBJ2-7, with TRBD1 matching over 7 bases. V dropped 0 bases and J dropped 0; count of bases not matched to a gene: 3. The CDR3 loop spans 15 amino acids. Germline CDR1 and CDR2: SGHRS and YFSETQ.

This chain connects TRBV6-1 to TRBJ1-2, with D perhaps matching TRBD1 (6 bases). V was shortened by 1 base and J by 6 bases, with 9 bases between the two germline ends. Per the germline V gene, CDR1 is MNHNS and CDR2 is SASEGT. This CDR3 contains 13 residues. DNA for the CDR3: TGTGCCAGCAGTGAAGTGAACAGGGATGGCTACACCTTC. The encoded protein is CASSEVNRDGYTF.